This T cell receptor (beta chain) stems from a study of T cells in Graves' hyperthyroidism and ophthalmopathy. Study background: Peripheral blood draws took place at initial diagnosis, ahead of any treatment.

Amplified TCR beta CDR3 regions derived from RNA transcripts. The HTBI primer set was used in a first-round RT-PCR of the TCR CDR3. TCRdb used MiXCR to reprocess the multiplex PCR reads, holding one entry per CDR3 protein. The data show some 620,000 distinct CDR3 sequences, about 16% seen once. In this sample, this clonotype turned up many times. The target antigen is unknown. Calling Graves' hyperthyroidism stable meant ophthalmopathy did not progress within 18 months. Patients aged 18 to 65 had newly diagnosed hyperthyroidism lasting under 2 months. Findings and caveats of the study: Within blood appeared most thyroid clonotypes that had expanded above 0.001.

Germline V gene lookup returns CDR1 MNHEY and CDR2 SVGEGT. The CDR3 sequence is 13 residues long. Germline trimming cut 6 bases from V and 8 bases from J; bases unmatched to any gene: 5. The origin of this receptor is a woman aged 25 to 39 with Graves' hyperthyroidism. The rearrangement uses TRBV6-2 or TRBV6-3 and TRBJ2-1, with 9 nucleotides matching TRBD2. What was sequenced was blood. CDR3 DNA sequence: TGTGCCAGCAGCTCGGGACTAGCCTATGAGCAGTTCTTC. This encodes CASSSGLAYEQFF.